This T cell receptor (beta chain) was sequenced during a study of cytomegalovirus exposure and HLA in healthy donors. The V end lost 1 base, the J end lost 4 bases, and 16 bases lay between the germline ends. The germline CDR1 and CDR2 sequences are MGHDK and SYGVNS. The CDR3 covers 16 residues. To note about this clone: Its target is not known.

PCR was performed using 60 Vbeta and 13 Jbeta primers. Profiled with immunoSEQ multiplex PCR; TCRdb holds only in-frame clones, not every one. This sample carries under 200,000 clones, around 68% of them seen once, and the ten largest clones take around 2.9%. Points from the study as a whole: Of the V segments, some could not be distinguished, including TRBV6-2 and TRBV6-3, and were excluded.

The rearrangement joins TRBV25-1 to TRBJ1-1; possible D gene TRBD1, 6 bases. Sequenced input: PBMCs. The receptor comes from a man aged 35 to 55 in good health and CMV-seronegative. The DNA for the CDR3 is TGTGCCAGCAGTGAATGGAGTACAGGGCGAAGCACTGAAGCTTTCTTT. Amino acid sequence: CASSEWSTGRSTEAFF.